This T cell receptor beta chain was recorded in a study of control samples from healthy donors and cancer patients. Here immunoSEQ multiplex PCR was the method, and the copy in TCRdb shows in-frame clones only, minus some. The sample includes about 170,000 clones, 91% seen only once; the top ten take roughly 1.6%. With regard to this clone: In the same sample, other DNA sequences code for this CDR3.

The CDR3 has 13 residues. The germline V gene encodes CDR1 KGHSH and CDR2 LQKENI. Trimming pared 6 bases from V and 5 bases from J, leaving 10 bases between. The clonotype originates from a woman under 40 in good health. J is TRBJ1-4 and V is TRBV18, with D perhaps TRBD1 (6 bases). Sequences were obtained from blood. Written as DNA, the CDR3 is TGTGCCAGCTCGCCAGGACAGAATGAAAAACTGTTTTTT. Translating gives CASSPGQNEKLFF.